A selection of T cell receptor beta chains follows, all from one sample in a study of a mutant IDH1 vaccine in newly diagnosed glioma. Method: immunoSEQ multiplex PCR; TCRdb's copy keeps in-frame clones and lacks some. This table has tens of thousands of clones, around four fifths appearing once. Sequenced material: PBMCs, taken from a glioma patient treated with radiotherapy, temozolomide or both. The receptors were gathered from a man aged 40-50 years with glioma. Some clones in this sample may be carry-over from other donors' samples. Each CDR3 is given with its conserved first and last residue. The D gene is left open where the match is weak. Clone size is shown for a subset of rows, as once, few, many or a class of expanded clone.

CDR3 protein,CDR3 DNA,J gene,V gene,clone size,D gene
CASSPDSLGTYEQYF,TGCGCCAGCAGTCCTGACAGCCTTGGGACCTACGAGCAGTACTTC,TRBJ2-7,TRBV5-1,once,NA
CASGLAGIYEQYF,TGCGCCAGCGGATTAGCGGGGATCTACGAGCAGTACTTC,TRBJ2-7,TRBV5-1,once,TRBD2
CASSFMGSGRGYTF,TGTGCCAGCAGCTTCATGGGCTCGGGCCGGGGCTACACCTTC,TRBJ1-2,TRBV5-6,NA,NA
CAGSPDTGQPQHF,TGTGCCGGCAGTCCCGACACAGGCCAGCCCCAGCATTTT,TRBJ1-5,TRBV6-6,NA,NA
CASSELFRDAWFLGNTIYF,TGTGCCAGCAGTGAATTGTTTCGGGACGCATGGTTTTTGGGGAACACCATATATTTT,TRBJ1-3,TRBV6-1,NA,NA
CASSRHRQETQYF,TGTGCTAGCAGCCGACACCGCCAAGAGACCCAGTACTTC,TRBJ2-5,TRBV7-7,NA,NA
CAWSVRGDYGYTF,TGTGCCTGGAGTGTACGAGGGGATTATGGCTACACCTTC,TRBJ1-2,TRBV30,NA,NA
CASSETRGSTEAFF,TGTGCCAGCAGCGAGACTCGGGGGAGCACTGAAGCTTTCTTT,TRBJ1-1,TRBV11-2,NA,NA
CAIRGGFSTDTQYF,TGTGCCATCAGAGGCGGGTTTAGCACAGATACGCAGTATTTT,TRBJ2-3,TRBV10-3,NA,NA
CASSLESGKRTEAFF,TGTGCCAGCAGCTTGGAATCAGGGAAAAGAACTGAAGCTTTCTTT,TRBJ1-1,TRBV5-4,NA,NA
CASSEAPQHEQYF,TGCGCCAGCAGTGAGGCTCCCCAACACGAGCAGTACTTC,TRBJ2-7,TRBV10-1,NA,NA
CASSYSEYNYGYTF,TGTGCCAGCAGTTACTCCGAGTATAACTATGGCTACACCTTC,TRBJ1-2,TRBV6-5,NA,NA
CASTRGGGPYEQYF,TGTGCCAGCACCCGGGGCGGGGGACCCTACGAGCAGTACTTC,TRBJ2-7,TRBV28,NA,TRBD2
CASSSRGGNTGELFF,TGTGCCAGCAGCTCGCGAGGGGGGAACACCGGGGAGCTGTTTTTT,TRBJ2-2,TRBV7-2,NA,NA
CASSLIFDEKLFF,TGTGCCAGCAGCTTGATTTTTGATGAAAAACTGTTTTTT,TRBJ1-4,TRBV5-8,few,NA
CASSMTGGIDQPQHF,TGTGCCAGTAGTATGACAGGGGGCATCGATCAGCCCCAGCATTTT,TRBJ1-5,TRBV19,few,TRBD1
CASSPRRTGDTGELFF,TGTGCCAGCTCACCCAGGAGGACAGGAGACACCGGGGAGCTGTTTTTT,TRBJ2-2,TRBV18,NA,TRBD1
CASRFGTGRANEKLFF,TGTGCCAGCAGATTCGGGACAGGGAGGGCTAATGAAAAACTGTTTTTT,TRBJ1-4,TRBV13,NA,TRBD1
CASTKQASGYTF,TGTGCCAGCACCAAACAGGCTTCTGGCTACACCTTC,TRBJ1-2,TRBV6-4,NA,NA
CASRGETQYF,TGTGCCAGCAGAGGGGAGACCCAGTACTTC,TRBJ2-5,TRBV7-8,once,NA
CASSQGSTRGAGGHYGYTF,TGCGCCAGCAGCCAAGGAAGTACGAGGGGGGCAGGGGGTCACTATGGCTACACCTTC,TRBJ1-2,TRBV4-1,NA,TRBD1
CASSYGTSEQYF,TGCGCCAGCAGCTACGGGACGTCGGAGCAGTACTTC,TRBJ2-7,TRBV4-3,few,NA
CASSSTSYEQYF,TGTGCCAGCAGCTCCACCTCCTACGAGCAGTACTTC,TRBJ2-7,TRBV7-9,NA,NA
CASSPSIHGTEAFF,TGTGCCAGCAGCCCCTCCATTCATGGCACTGAAGCTTTCTTT,TRBJ1-1,TRBV4-2,medium-sized,NA
CASSFDSQGTEAFF,TGCGCCAGCAGCTTCGACTCTCAGGGGACTGAAGCTTTCTTT,TRBJ1-1,TRBV5-1,NA,NA
CASSLGGSYGYTF,TGTGCCAGCAGCTTAGGCGGAAGTTATGGCTACACCTTC,TRBJ1-2,TRBV7-9,NA,NA
CATSSRGTTDTQYF,TGTGCCACTAGTTCTCGGGGGACCACAGATACGCAGTATTTT,TRBJ2-3,TRBV6-5,NA,NA
CASSPSTDREETQYF,TGTGCCAGCAGCCCTTCGACGGACAGGGAAGAGACCCAGTACTTC,TRBJ2-5,TRBV4-2,NA,TRBD1
CASSLVAAGSSYEQYF,TGCGCCAGCAGCTTGGTGGCTGCAGGGTCAAGTTACGAGCAGTACTTC,TRBJ2-7,TRBV5-1,NA,NA
CASSPPLREGGTEAFF,TGTGCCAGTAGTCCTCCATTAAGGGAAGGTGGGACTGAAGCTTTCTTT,TRBJ1-1,TRBV19,NA,NA
CASSQDRYNQPQHF,TGCGCCAGCAGCCAAGACAGATACAATCAGCCCCAGCATTTT,TRBJ1-5,TRBV4-1,NA,NA
CAWSAETGVGMDEQFF,TGTGCCTGGAGTGCAGAGACAGGGGTAGGGATGGATGAGCAGTTCTTC,TRBJ2-1,TRBV30,NA,TRBD1
CASSYDSGGRHNEQFF,TGTGCCAGCAGTTACGATAGCGGGGGCCGTCACAATGAGCAGTTCTTC,TRBJ2-1,TRBV6-5,NA,TRBD2
CASRPTSESGELFF,TGTGCCAGCAGACCTACTAGCGAAAGCGGGGAGCTGTTTTTT,TRBJ2-2,TRBV7-9,NA,TRBD2
CASSTDRNTEAFF,TGTGCCAGCAGTACAGACAGGAACACTGAAGCTTTCTTT,TRBJ1-1,TRBV6-1,NA,NA
CASSLAIHSHYQYF,TGTGCCAGCAGCTTAGCTATCCACTCGCACTATCAGTACTTC,TRBJ2-4,TRBV13,NA,NA
CAGRQGTAEQFF,TGTGCCGGACGACAAGGGACGGCAGAACAGTTCTTC,TRBJ2-1,TRBV5-4,few,NA
CASSPGTGVYEQYF,TGTGCCAGCAGCCCCGGGACAGGGGTCTACGAGCAGTACTTC,TRBJ2-7,TRBV9,NA,TRBD1
CAWSGQGGTDTQYF,TGTGCCTGGAGTGGACAGGGTGGCACAGATACGCAGTATTTT,TRBJ2-3,TRBV30,NA,TRBD1
CASSLGTEAFF,TGTGCCAGCAGCTTAGGGACTGAAGCTTTCTTT,TRBJ1-1,TRBV7-9,NA,NA
CASSSPLAGEGETQYF,TGTGCCAGCAGCTCGCCACTAGCGGGGGAAGGAGAGACCCAGTACTTC,TRBJ2-5,TRBV7-2,NA,TRBD2
CASSVTTLLADTQYF,TGCGCCAGCAGCGTCACTACCCTACTAGCGGATACGCAGTATTTT,TRBJ2-3,TRBV5-1,NA,TRBD2
CAWKKSGNTIYF,TGTGCCTGGAAAAAATCTGGAAACACCATATATTTT,TRBJ1-3,TRBV30,NA,NA
CASSLGVQTSTDTQYF,TGCGCCAGCAGCTTGGGTGTGCAGACTTCCACAGATACGCAGTATTTT,TRBJ2-3,TRBV5-1,NA,NA
CASSQDRGNQPQHF,TGTGCCAGCAGCCAGGACAGGGGAAATCAGCCCCAGCATTTT,TRBJ1-5,TRBV4-2,NA,TRBD1
CSARALDEQYF,TGCAGTGCCCGGGCCCTCGACGAGCAGTACTTC,TRBJ2-7,TRBV20-1,NA,NA
CASSANRVNTDTQYF,TGCGCCAGCAGCGCGAACAGGGTAAACACAGATACGCAGTATTTT,TRBJ2-3,TRBV5-1,once,NA
CASSRVGGDLYF,TGTGCCAGCTCACGTGTGGGCGGGGACCTGTACTTC,TRBJ2-4,TRBV18,few,NA
CASSVQGVNTEAFF,TGTGCCAGCAGCGTACAGGGCGTTAACACTGAAGCTTTCTTT,TRBJ1-1,TRBV5-4,NA,NA